The clone carrying this TCR beta chain appeared many times. Antigen unknown. MiXCR, applied by TCRdb to the reads, yields one record per CDR3 protein. The data hold roughly 630,000 distinct CDR3 sequences, with 24% observed a single time. This sample is part of a study of T cell repertoires in cytomegalovirus infection. As for the study in general: Evidence of both CMV infection and a matching HLA type came from public TCR beta signatures.

Findings and caveats of the study: Dominating the ex vivo response were HLA-C-restricted CMV-specific TCR beta clonotypes.

The CDR3 extends over 12 amino acids. The V gene's germline CDR1 is SGHTA and CDR2 FQGNSA. V dropped 5 bases and J dropped 9; count of bases not matched to a gene: 4. This chain connects TRBV7-2 to TRBJ2-1; 7 nucleotides line up with TRBD1. The sequence was collected from a human donor in good health (CMV status not recorded). Some clones in this sample may be carry-over from other donors' samples. Sequencing used CD8+ T cells from PBMCs. DNA of the CDR3: TGTGCCAGCAGCGCGACAGGGCTTGAGCAGTTCTTC. Translated, it gives CASSATGLEQFF.